A single sample is the source of the 32 T cell receptor beta chains below, sequenced in a study of early T cells in non-severe SARS-CoV-2 infection. Each CDR3 protein is one row after TCRdb ran MiXCR on the 5' RACE reads. The repertoire includes some 62,000 distinct CDR3 sequences, almost 9.5% of them detected once, and 1.2% sits in the top ten. The sequencing input was whole blood. The receptor set was obtained from an adult who was a healthcare worker with PCR-confirmed SARS-CoV-2 infection or an uninfected control (not recorded which).

This clonotype was observed at least ten times. The chain's CDR3 is CSARQGSGSAGELFF. In DNA form, the CDR3 reads TGCAGTGCTAGACAGGGTTCAGGTAGTGCCGGGGAGCTGTTTTTT. The chain employs TRBV20-1 and TRBJ2-2; weak D call: TRBD1 (5 bases). Germline CDR1 reads DFQATT; CDR2 reads SNEGSKA (reference sequence). CDR3 length: 15 amino acids. Trimming cost V 2 bases and J 6 bases, with 16 bases left between them.

There are a few counts of this clonotype. The V gene is TRBV12-3 or TRBV12-4, the J gene TRBJ2-2; TRBD2 might be the D (6 bases). CDR3 size: 13 residues. Trimming shortened V by 6 bases and J by 7 bases, and 12 bases separated the two germline ends. The CDR3 region is CASSLGLIGELFF. As DNA, the CDR3 is TGTGCCAGCAGCCTGGGACTTATCGGGGAGCTGTTTTTT.

This clonotype appeared many times. V usage is TRBV6-1 and J usage is TRBJ1-5; 8 nucleotides align to TRBD1. Germline values: CDR1 MNHNS, CDR2 SASEGT. The CDR3 consists of 16 residues. V was clipped by 4 bases and J by 5 bases; unmatched bases: 10. The CDR3 is CASSGRDRGYHQPQHF. Here the CDR3 DNA reads TGTGCCAGCAGTGGAAGAGACAGGGGATACCATCAGCCCCAGCATTTT.

This chain links TRBV7-2 with TRBJ2-3; D unclear. Trimming stripped 7 bases from V and 1 base from J, with 9 bases between. CDR1 is SGHTA and CDR2 is FQGNSA in the germline V gene. The CDR3 covers 13 residues. Here the CDR3 reads CASILVGTDTQYF. In nucleotides, the CDR3 is TGTGCCAGCATCCTAGTAGGCACAGATACGCAGTATTTT.

This clonotype was detected ten times or more. The V gene is TRBV20-1, the J gene TRBJ2-3; no reliable D call. CDR3 length equals 12 residues. The germline gives CDR1 DFQATT, CDR2 SNEGSKA (reference sequence). V dropped 3 bases and J dropped 3 bases, with 7 bases sitting between them. The CDR3 reads CSASLGTDTQYF. The CDR3 nucleotides read TGCAGTGCTAGCTTAGGGACAGATACGCAGTATTTT.

This chain links TRBV6-6 with TRBJ1-2, with D uncertain. This CDR3 is 11 amino acids long. The germline gives CDR1 MNHNY, CDR2 SVGAGI (reference sequence). Trimming cost V 4 bases and J 6 bases, with 6 bases left between them. CDR3 residues: CASSFANGYTF. CDR3 nucleotide sequence: TGTGCCAGCAGTTTCGCCAATGGCTACACCTTC.

Only a few counts were recorded for this clonotype. CDR3: CASKLTGTASYEQYV. CDR3 coding DNA: TGTGCCAGCAAACTTACCGGGACTGCCTCCTACGAGCAGTACGTC. This chain links TRBV6-1 with TRBJ2-7; TRBD2 is a possible D gene (6 bases). Germline V gene sequence: CDR1 MNHNS, CDR2 SASEGT. CDR3 length equals 15 residues. V was trimmed by 7 bases and J by 0 bases, leaving 16 bases between them.

Only a few counts were recorded for this clonotype. The genes are TRBV20-1 and TRBJ2-3; TRBD1 matches at 8 bases. This CDR3 is 14 amino acids long. With V trimmed by 5 bases and J by 2 bases, 6 bases remained unmatched. Germline CDR1 and CDR2: DFQATT and SNEGSKA (reference sequence). The CDR3 here is CSASGGPNTDTQYF. The CDR3 bases are TGCAGTGCTTCAGGGGGCCCAAACACAGATACGCAGTATTTT.

This clonotype was detected only a few times. This sequence joins TRBV29-1 and TRBJ2-1, with D possibly matching TRBD2 (7 bases). Germline V lookup: CDR1 SQVTM, CDR2 ANQGSEA. This CDR3 is 13 amino acids long. Trimming stripped 8 bases from V and 7 bases from J, with 18 bases between. The CDR3 DNA sequence: TGCAGCCCCCATGGGAGGGGGACGAATGAGCAGTTCTTC. Translating gives CSPHGRGTNEQFF.

This clonotype has a handful of counts. The chain joins TRBV20-1 to TRBJ2-1, with TRBD2 as a possible D gene (5 bases). This CDR3 has 15 amino acids. CDR1 DFQATT and CDR2 SNEGSKA come from the germline V gene (reference sequence). Trimming stripped 3 bases from V and 5 bases from J, with 17 bases between. CDR3 DNA sequence: TGCAGTGCTAGGGACGAGACACTAGAGCACAATGAGCAGTTCTTC. As protein: CSARDETLEHNEQFF.

This clonotype appeared a few times. J is TRBJ1-1 and V is TRBV12-3 or TRBV12-4; D uncertain. This CDR3 is built from 14 residues. V lost 2 bases, J lost 2 bases, and 9 bases lay in between. The CDR3 nucleotides read TGTGCCAGCAGTTTAATCCCGACAAACACTGAAGCTTTCTTT. It translates to CASSLIPTNTEAFF.

This clonotype came up a few times. The chain employs TRBV19 and TRBJ1-6; D is possibly TRBD1 (6 bases). The CDR3 is 15 amino acids. Per the germline V gene, CDR1 is LNHDA and CDR2 is SQIVND (reference sequence). With 4 bases removed from V and 10 bases from J, the gap between germline ends came to 17 bases. CDR3: CASSTGARVGSPLHF. For the CDR3, the DNA is TGTGCCAGTAGTACAGGGGCGCGGGTAGGATCACCCCTCCACTTT.

This clonotype was detected many times. This chain connects TRBV20-1 to TRBJ2-3; 7 nucleotides line up with TRBD2. With V trimmed by 3 bases and J by 3 bases, 15 bases remained unmatched. The germline CDR1 and CDR2 sequences are DFQATT and SNEGSKA (reference sequence). The CDR3 runs to 17 residues. CDR3 amino acids: CSASVLRGISSTDTQYF. The CDR3 DNA follows: TGCAGTGCTAGTGTTTTGCGGGGGATATCCTCAACAGATACGCAGTATTTT.

The V call is TRBV6-1, the J call TRBJ1-2; D might be TRBD1 (5 bases). CDR3 length equals 12 residues. V lost 2 bases and J lost 8, with 9 bases in between. CDR1 is MNHNS and CDR2 is SASEGT in the germline V gene. In nucleotides, the CDR3 is TGTGCCAGCAGTGAAAGGGGATTCGGCTACACCTTC. This translates into CASSERGFGYTF.

This chain connects TRBV5-6 to TRBJ1-1; unclear D gene. CDR3 length equals 13 residues. V lost 2 bases and J lost 2, with 7 bases in between. The V gene's germline CDR1 is SGHDT and CDR2 YYEEEE. The CDR3 is CASSFMANTEAFF. The CDR3 DNA sequence: TGTGCCAGCAGCTTCATGGCAAACACTGAAGCTTTCTTT.

This clonotype turned up a few times. The CDR3 DNA reads as TGTGCCAGCACTCTCGAGTGGCAGGGGCCCTCCACAGATACGCAGTATTTT. It encodes CASTLEWQGPSTDTQYF. The chain couples TRBV12-3 or TRBV12-4 to TRBJ2-3, with D possibly TRBD1 on 6 matching bases. The CDR3 sequence is 17 residues long. V was clipped by 7 bases and J by 2 bases, with 22 bases between them.

In its sample, this clonotype is medium-sized. J is TRBJ2-7 and V is TRBV11-2, with a weak D call TRBD2 (5 bases). V was shortened by 5 bases and J by 5 bases, with 10 bases between the two germline ends. CDR1 and CDR2 from the germline V gene are SGHAT and FQNNGV. The CDR3 covers 12 residues. The CDR3 coding sequence is TGTGCCAGCAGCCTTACTAGGAACGAGCAGTACTTC. Amino acids: CASSLTRNEQYF.

This clonotype was detected many times. This sequence joins TRBV20-1 and TRBJ2-3; 8 nucleotides agree with TRBD1. Germline trimming cut 6 bases from V and 1 base from J; bases unmatched to any gene: 6. Germline CDR1 and CDR2: DFQATT and SNEGSKA (reference sequence). The CDR3 runs 14 residues. The CDR3 here is CSAKDRGGTDTQYF. CDR3 DNA sequence: TGCAGTGCCAAAGACAGGGGTGGCACAGATACGCAGTATTTT.

The chain is built from TRBV6-1 and TRBJ2-1; 11 nucleotides align to TRBD2. This CDR3 contains 13 residues. The J segment lost 8 bases and the V segment lost 8 bases, leaving 5 bases of the junction unmatched. From germline, CDR1 is MNHNS and CDR2 SASEGT. The CDR3 reads CASSTSGVDEQFF. The CDR3 DNA follows: TGTGCCAGCTCGACTAGCGGGGTCGATGAGCAGTTCTTC.

The genes are TRBV7-3 and TRBJ2-2; possibly TRBD1 or TRBD2 for D (5 bases each). The length of the CDR3 is 16 residues. V shed 5 bases and J shed 4 bases, with 17 bases lying between them. The germline CDR1 and CDR2 sequences are SGHTA and FQGTGA. CDR3 residues: CASSHLSPGTTGELFF. As DNA, the CDR3 is TGTGCCAGCAGCCACCTTTCTCCGGGGACCACCGGGGAGCTGTTTTTT.

This clonotype was detected only a few times. The gene calls are TRBV2 and TRBJ1-4; no clear D. Trimming pared 5 bases from V and 0 bases from J, leaving 13 bases between. Germline CDR1 reads SNHLY; CDR2 reads FYNNEI. The CDR3 runs to 16 residues. For the CDR3, the DNA is TGTGCCAGCAGTTCTCAGGAGGCCGCAACTAATGAAAAACTGTTTTTT. Encoded protein: CASSSQEAATNEKLFF.

A few counts support this clonotype. The V and J genes are TRBV10-1 and TRBJ2-3, with D perhaps TRBD2 (5 bases). The CDR3 contains 15 residues. The V gene lost 6 bases and the J gene lost 7 bases, with 20 bases spanning the gap. CDR1 and CDR2 (germline): WNHNN, SYGVQD (reference sequence). CDR3 loop: CASSSYPGKANTQYF. CDR3 sequence (DNA): TGCGCCAGCAGCTCCTACCCGGGGAAGGCAAATACGCAGTATTTT.

This chain connects TRBV7-2 to TRBJ1-4, with a weak D call TRBD1 (6 bases). CDR3 length: 16 residues. Looked up from germline, CDR1 is SGHTA and CDR2 is FQGNSA. V lost 5 bases to trimming and J lost 8 bases, with 21 bases between them. The DNA for the CDR3 is TGTGCCAGCAGCCAGTTTGATTTAGGGGGTAGAGAAAAACTGTTTTTT. Translation: CASSQFDLGGREKLFF.

The chain carries TRBV7-2 and TRBJ2-2; a possible D gene is TRBD2 (6 bases). Germline V gives CDR1 SGHTA, CDR2 FQGNSA. The CDR3 runs to 11 residues. The V and J ends lost 8 bases and 6 bases respectively, with 7 bases between them. DNA for the CDR3: TGTGCCAGCGGGGAGGCCGGGGAGCTGTTTTTT. This encodes CASGEAGELFF.

This clonotype was recorded at least ten times. V is TRBV10-3 and J is TRBJ2-7; possibly TRBD2 for D (5 bases). CDR3 length: 12 residues. The germline V gene encodes CDR1 ENHRY and CDR2 SYGVKD. V lost 6 bases to trimming and J lost 5 bases, with 11 bases between them. The chain's CDR3 is CAIRGLADEQYV. The CDR3 coding sequence is TGTGCCATCAGAGGACTTGCGGACGAGCAGTACGTC.

This clonotype was detected many times. The chain links TRBV6-5 to TRBJ2-2, with D possibly matching TRBD1 (5 bases). CDR1 and CDR2 (germline): MNHEY, SVGAGI. Trimming took 0 bases from V and 4 from J, leaving 15 bases between them. The length of the CDR3 is 17 residues. This chain's CDR3 is CASSYSEDTYSTGELFF. The CDR3 nucleotides are TGTGCCAGCAGTTACTCAGAGGACACCTACTCCACCGGGGAGCTGTTTTTT.

The CDR3 DNA sequence: TGTGCCAGCAGTACGGTAGCCTTAGCGGCAGATACGCAGTATTTT. It yields the protein CASSTVALAADTQYF. The rearrangement joins TRBV27 to TRBJ2-3, with a possible D match to TRBD2 (6 bases). The CDR3 sequence is 15 residues long. In germline, CDR1 is MNHEY, CDR2 SMNVEV (reference sequence). Trimming left V 5 bases short and J 4 bases short, with 16 bases between.

In its sample, this clonotype was seen many times. V usage is TRBV19 and J usage is TRBJ2-5, with TRBD1 identical over 9 bases. The CDR3 runs to 13 residues. Germline lookup yields CDR1 LNHDA and CDR2 SQIVND (reference sequence). The ends lost 6 bases at V and 5 bases at J; junction bases unmatched: 4. The CDR3 DNA follows: TGTGCCAGTAGCCGCGGACAGGGGGAGACCCAGTACTTC. Translated, it gives CASSRGQGETQYF. The variable domain in full, completed from reference TRBV19 and TRBJ2-5, reads DGGITQSPKYLFRKEGQNVTLSCEQNLNHDAMYWYRQDPGQGLRLIYYSQIVNDFQKGDIAEGYSVSREKKESFPLTVTSAQKNPTAFYLCASSRGQGETQYFGPGTRLLVL.

The table lists this clonotype with many counts. The chain couples TRBV2 to TRBJ2-4, with TRBD2 identical over 7 bases. The CDR3 sequence is 17 residues long. Germline CDR1 and CDR2: SNHLY and FYNNEI. V dropped 2 bases and J dropped 5; count of bases not matched to a gene: 12. The CDR3 here is CASSESAGSPVQNIQYF. The CDR3 nucleotides are TGTGCCAGCAGTGAATCAGCGGGGTCGCCCGTCCAAAACATTCAGTACTTC.

This clonotype has ten or more counts. V and J are TRBV6-6 and TRBJ1-1, with a weak D call TRBD1 (5 bases). Trimming cost V 2 bases and J 4 bases, with 11 bases left between them. Germline CDR1 reads MNHNY; CDR2 reads SVGAGI (reference sequence). This CDR3 is built from 14 residues. CDR3 nucleotides: TGTGCCAGCAGTTACGACGGGGGACCCACTGAAGCTTTCTTT. It specifies CASSYDGGPTEAFF.

As to this clonotype: One end of the junction is discordant with germline, which a read error may explain. The chain is built from TRBV20-1 and TRBJ2-1; TRBD2 is a possible D gene (6 bases). CDR1 and CDR2 (germline): DFQATT, SNEGSKA (reference sequence). The CDR3 is 16 residues long. CDR3 nucleotide sequence: TGCAGTGCTGGAGATCAACCTAGCGTCTCCTACAATGAGCAGTTCTTC. Protein: CSAGDQPSVSYNEQFF.

This clonotype appeared a few times. The chain carries TRBV24-1 and TRBJ2-2, with 11 bases that match TRBD2. This CDR3 comprises 17 residues. With 4 bases clipped from V and 1 base from J, the junction kept 4 bases outside the gene matches. CDR1 and CDR2 from the germline V gene are KGHDR and SFDVKD. DNA for the CDR3: TGTGCCACCAGTGAAGGAGGACTAGCGGGGAACACCGGGGAGCTGTTTTTT. As protein: CATSEGGLAGNTGELFF.